This TCR beta chain derives from a study of control samples from healthy donors and cancer patients. The data were produced by immunoSEQ multiplex PCR, yet TCRdb's version contains in-frame clones alone and is incomplete. The sample has 190,000 or so clones, roughly 93% seen once. From germline, CDR1 is MNHEY and CDR2 SMNVEV (reference sequence). CDR3 length: 13 amino acids. Trimming left V 5 bases short and J 3 bases short, with 8 bases between. The clonotype originates from a man between 18 and 35 years old in good health. The chain has TRBV27 and TRBJ1-3; no clear D. The sequencing sample was made of blood. The CDR3 loop is CASSRQHGNTIYF. The CDR3 bases are TGTGCCAGCAGTCGGCAGCATGGAAACACCATATATTTT.